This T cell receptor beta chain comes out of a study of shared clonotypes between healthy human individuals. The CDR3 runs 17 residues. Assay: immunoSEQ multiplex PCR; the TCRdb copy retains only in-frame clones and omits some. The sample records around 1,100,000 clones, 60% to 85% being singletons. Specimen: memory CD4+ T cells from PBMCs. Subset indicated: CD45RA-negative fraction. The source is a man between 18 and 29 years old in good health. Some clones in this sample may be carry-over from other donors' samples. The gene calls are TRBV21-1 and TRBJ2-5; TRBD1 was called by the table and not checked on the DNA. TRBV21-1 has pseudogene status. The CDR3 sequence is CASGGENRQGFGETQYF. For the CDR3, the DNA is TGTGCCAGCGGGGGAGAAAATAGGCAGGGGTTCGGAGAGACCCAGTACTTC.